These T cell receptor beta chains were read from a single sample in a study of OX40 agonist ivuxolimab in advanced cancers. Assay used: immunoSEQ multiplex PCR; TCRdb lists only in-frame clones, some missing. The sample includes 45,000 to 70,000 clones, approximately 83% seen only once; the top ten take over 3%. The sequencing here drew on CD4+ or CD8+ T cells sorted from blood, taken in a trial of the OX40 agonist ivuxolimab. The receptors derive from an adult with an advanced solid tumor such as melanoma, head and neck, liver or kidney cancer. CDR3s include the opening cysteine and the closing phenylalanine or tryptophan. A D gene is named only where the DNA matches it firmly. Clone size, where shown, is once, few, many, or a class for clones that have expanded.

clone_size j_call d_call v_call cdr3_nt cdr3_aa
. TRBJ2-1 . TRBV5-4 TGTGCCAGCAGCTTGGCCATAGAGGCTGAGCAGTTCTTC CASSLAIEAEQFF
. TRBJ1-4 . TRBV18 TGTGCCAGCTCACCCGACAGGAACGAAAAACTGTTTTTT CASSPDRNEKLFF
. TRBJ1-4 . TRBV19 TGTGCCAGTAGATCCGTCACTGGCAGTGAAAAACTGTTTTTT CASRSVTGSEKLFF
. TRBJ1-1 . TRBV10-3 TGTGCCACAGGTGGCCTAATGGACACTGAAGCTTTCTTT CATGGLMDTEAFF
. TRBJ1-1 . TRBV5-1 TGCGCCAGCAGCTTGCCGACTAACACTGAAGCTTTCTTT CASSLPTNTEAFF
once TRBJ1-2 TRBD1 TRBV6-6 TGTGCCAGCAGTAGAGACAGGGCCAACTATGGCTACACCTTC CASSRDRANYGYTF
few TRBJ1-1 . TRBV19 TGTGCCAGCCGATCGGGGAACACTGAAGCTTTCTTT CASRSGNTEAFF
. TRBJ2-1 TRBD1 TRBV5-6 TGTGCCAGCAGGGGATCGGGACAGGGGGCTCTTGAGCAGTTCTTC CASRGSGQGALEQFF
once TRBJ1-2 . TRBV2 TGTGCCAGCCACGGCGGAAGAGCTAACTATGGCTACACCTTC CASHGGRANYGYTF
. TRBJ1-5 . TRBV18 TGTGCCAGCTCACCGAGGGGTGAACAGCCCCAGCATTTT CASSPRGEQPQHF
. TRBJ2-5 . TRBV5-1 TGCGCCAGCAGCTTGGGTTCTACTAGCATGGAGACCCAGTACTTC CASSLGSTSMETQYF
. TRBJ2-7 . TRBV21-1 TGTGCCAGCAGCGCCCGAGGACTCGACTACGAGCAGTACTTC CASSARGLDYEQYF
. TRBJ2-7 TRBD1 TRBV6-1 TGTGCCAGCAGTGCGACAGGGGTGAGGAGCTCGGGGTACGAGCAGTACTTC CASSATGVRSSGYEQYF
. TRBJ2-1 TRBD2 TRBV28 TGTGCCAGCAGTTTCCCCGGGACTAGCGGGAGGAGCTCCTACAATGAGCAGTTCTTC CASSFPGTSGRSSYNEQFF
. TRBJ1-2 TRBD1 TRBV28 TGTGCCACCTCCACCGGGACAGGGCTTATGCGGGGCGGCTACACCTTC CATSTGTGLMRGGYTF
. TRBJ2-1 TRBD2 TRBV6-1 TGTGCCAGCAGTCTACTTAGCGGGAGTACCAATGAGCAGTTCTTC CASSLLSGSTNEQFF
. TRBJ2-5 . TRBV11-2 TGTGCCAGCAGCTTGTTCCAGGGTCAGGCCCAGTACTTC CASSLFQGQAQYF
. TRBJ1-2 . TRBV18 TGTGCCAGCTCACCTGGATATGGCTACACCTTC CASSPGYGYTF
. TRBJ2-1 TRBD1 TRBV19 TGTGCCAGTAGTATACCTGGACAGGGGGAGTTCTTC CASSIPGQGEFF
. TRBJ1-6 . TRBV6-1 TGTGCCAGCAGTGGAGGGGGGAGGCCGAGCTCCTATAATTCACCCCTCCACTTT CASSGGGRPSSYNSPLHF
. TRBJ2-5 . TRBV9 TGTGCCAGCAGCGTAGCTCCACACGGCCAAGAGACCCAGTACTTC CASSVAPHGQETQYF
. TRBJ2-1 TRBD2 TRBV11-2 TGTGCCAGCAGCAGACAGCGGGATCCTTCCTACAATGAGCAGTTCTTC CASSRQRDPSYNEQFF
once TRBJ1-2 . TRBV28 TGTGCCAGCATCTCCGGGACTGATAACTATGGCTACACCTTC CASISGTDNYGYTF
. TRBJ2-1 TRBD1 TRBV9 TGTGCCAGCAGCGCCTTCCCCGGGACAGGGGACCGGTTCTTC CASSAFPGTGDRFF
once TRBJ2-3 TRBD2 TRBV7-9 TGTGCCAGCAGCTTTACTAGCGGGATGGATACGCAGTATTTT CASSFTSGMDTQYF
. TRBJ2-3 . TRBV19 TGTGCCAGTGGGGTGGATACGCAGTATTTT CASGVDTQYF
. TRBJ2-2 . TRBV18 TGTGCCAGCTCACCGTTGACCCGAAACACCGGGGAGCTGTTTTTT CASSPLTRNTGELFF
once TRBJ2-2 TRBD2 TRBV5-1 TGCGCCAGCAGCCCCTTAACGACTAGCGGGAGGGCTAACACCGGGGAGCTGTTTTTT CASSPLTTSGRANTGELFF
medium-sized TRBJ2-3 . TRBV29-1 TGCAGCGTTCCATCCGCGGGAGATACGCAGTATTTT CSVPSAGDTQYF
. TRBJ2-1 TRBD2 TRBV5-1 TGCGCCAGCAGCCGCAGCGGGACGAGCTCCTACAATGAGCAGTTCTTC CASSRSGTSSYNEQFF
. TRBJ2-2 TRBD1 TRBV29-1 TGCAGCGCCACCCCAGGGGGCGAAGAAGTCCGAACAACCGGGGAGCTGTTTTTT CSATPGGEEVRTTGELFF
. TRBJ2-7 TRBD2 TRBV5-1 TGCGCCAGCAGCTTGACTAGCGGGAGAACCCTGGGGCACGAGCAGTACTTC CASSLTSGRTLGHEQYF
. TRBJ1-4 . TRBV29-1 TGCAGCGTTGATACTAATGAAAAACTGTTTTTT CSVDTNEKLFF
. TRBJ2-1 . TRBV19 TGTGCCAGTAGTCCCCCGGGCAGTGTTGAGCAGTTCTTC CASSPPGSVEQFF
. TRBJ2-5 . TRBV5-6 TGTGCCAGCAGCCCCTTAGACCTAGCGGAGACCCAGTACTTC CASSPLDLAETQYF
. TRBJ2-6 . TRBV6-5 TGTGCCAGCCGTGGGTGGGCCTCTGGGGCCAACGTCCTGACTTTC CASRGWASGANVLTF
. TRBJ2-1 TRBD2 TRBV6-1 TGTGCCAGCAGTGAATTAGGGCTAGCGGGAGAGTTCTTC CASSELGLAGEFF
few TRBJ2-7 TRBD2 TRBV27 TGTGCCAGCAGTTCTGTTGGGGGAGGGAGCTCCTACGAGCAGTACTTC CASSSVGGGSSYEQYF
once TRBJ1-2 . TRBV28 TGTGCCAGCAGTCGGGACACCTATGGCTACACCTTC CASSRDTYGYTF
. TRBJ2-7 . TRBV18 TGTGCCAGCTCACCGAGGGCCCCAGGGCTCACCTACGAGCAGTACTTC CASSPRAPGLTYEQYF
. TRBJ2-2 TRBD2 TRBV5-1 TGCGCCAGCAGCCTGACTAGCGTGAACACCGGGGAGCTGTTTTTT CASSLTSVNTGELFF
. TRBJ2-7 TRBD2 TRBV7-2 TGTGCCAGCAGCTTAGGGGGGCTTTGGACTAGCGGGAGAATAGGAGAGCAGTACTTC CASSLGGLWTSGRIGEQYF
. TRBJ1-5 TRBD1 TRBV5-4 TGTGCCAGCAGCCAACAGGGGGCTGATCAGCCCCAGCATTTT CASSQQGADQPQHF
. TRBJ1-2 . TRBV5-6 TGTGCCAGCAGCTTGGCACCGTCCGGGGGATCGGGCTCTTTGAGAGGCTACACCTTC CASSLAPSGGSGSLRGYTF
once TRBJ2-5 TRBD1 TRBV7-8 TGTGCCAGCAGCTTAAGGACAGGGGGAACATCCAAGCAAGAGACCCAGTACTTC CASSLRTGGTSKQETQYF
. TRBJ2-2 . TRBV2 TGTGCCAGCAGTGTGGAACAGCTTAACACCGGGGAGCTGTTTTTT CASSVEQLNTGELFF
once TRBJ2-1 TRBD2 TRBV11-2 TGTGCCAGCAGCCCCGGGACTAGAATCCAGTTCTTC CASSPGTRIQFF
. TRBJ1-1 TRBD1 TRBV7-3 TGTGCCAGCAGCCCCAACTCCGGGACAGGGGTAAGTAGGGGAGCTTTCTTT CASSPNSGTGVSRGAFF
. TRBJ2-7 TRBD1 TRBV10-3 TGTGCCATCAGTAAAGACAGGGGTGCCTACGAGCAGTACTTC CAISKDRGAYEQYF
. TRBJ2-2 . TRBV6-6 TGTGCCAGCTCGGAAGGCAGGGCGCGGACCGGGGAGCTGTTTTTT CASSEGRARTGELFF